This T cell receptor (beta chain) was retrieved from a study of shared clonotypes between healthy human individuals. Across the study: Sampling drew on donors who were two women and three men aged 18 to 49.

This clone was found once. No antigen is known for it. Only CD45RO-negative cells positively selected for CCR7 counted as naive CD8 cells, so terminally differentiated effector memory CD45RA+ cells were excluded. Each of the donors was a healthy adult who was HIV-negative and had not had a recent acute infection or vaccination. Study-wide results and limits: Compared with clonotypes that all four donors shared, non-shared clonotypes had lower generation probabilities. Represented genetic and exposure-history diversity was restricted by having few donors.

The CDR3 spans 18 residues. Per germline, CDR1 MGHRA and CDR2 YSYEKL. With V trimmed by 3 bases and J by 4 bases, 13 bases remained unmatched. The assay was immunoSEQ multiplex PCR, and TCRdb's table has in-frame clones only and misses some. In the table there are around 1.9 million clones, 85% to 95% of which are singletons. The sequenced sample consisted of naive CD8+ T cells from PBMCs. This chain links TRBV4-1 with TRBJ2-1, with TRBD2 matching 9 bases. This TCR was sampled from a man between 18 and 35 years old in good health. Some clones in this sample may be carry-over from other donors' samples. The CDR3 region is CASSHPRGSGRTYNEQFF. In DNA, the CDR3 is TGCGCCAGCAGCCACCCTAGGGGAAGCGGGAGGACATACAATGAGCAGTTCTTC.